The T cell receptor beta chain described here comes from a study of regulatory T cells in long-lasting Graves disease. Germline V lookup: CDR1 KGHDR, CDR2 SFDVKD. This CDR3 spans 14 amino acids. V gave up 6 bases and J gave up 7 bases; unmatched junction bases: 5. This clonotype was recorded at least ten times. This sample's time point: newly diagnosed GD, antithyroid drugs for less than 3 months. Isolated PBMC RNA provided the starting material for the TCR library. Doctors identified Graves' disease using the American Thyroid Association guidelines. Roughly 10 milliliters of peripheral blood were taken and placed in EDTA tubes. Arm-PCR of CDR3 regions and iRepertoire HTBI primers were the basis on which TCR beta libraries were built. TCRdb fed the multiplex PCR reads into MiXCR, producing one record per CDR3 protein. The sample shows approximately 400,000 distinct CDR3 sequences, 15% of them seen only once.

This same sample was also part of a study on T cells in Graves' hyperthyroidism and ophthalmopathy. That source notes: Ophthalmopathy was identified by the model a median around 6 months ahead of onset.

This chain connects TRBV24-1 to TRBJ1-5; TRBD1 matches 10 bases. The sequence was collected from a woman aged 40 to 50 with Graves disease. Specimen: peripheral blood mononuclear cells (PBMCs), collected at new diagnosis, from a patient treated with antithyroid drugs. CDR3 residues: CATSTGQGYQPQHF. As DNA, the CDR3 is TGTGCCACCAGTACGGGACAGGGGTACCAGCCCCAGCATTTT.